A selection of T cell receptor beta chains follows, all from one sample in a study of shared clonotypes between healthy human individuals. Profiled with immunoSEQ multiplex PCR; TCRdb holds only in-frame clones, not every one. This table holds 780,000 or so clones, 72% found once. Material for sequencing was memory CD4+ T cells sorted from blood. All receptors come from a woman aged 25 to 39 in good health. Both conserved end residues are part of each CDR3. D genes are given only for firm matches. Where a row states a size, it is once, few, many or the class of an expanded clone; other rows omit it.

>.|TRBV18|TRBJ2-2|TRBD2
TGTGCCAGCTCACCACGAGGACTAGCGGGAGCTTCGAACACCGGGGAGCTGTTTTTT
CASSPRGLAGASNTGELFF
>.|TRBV18|TRBJ1-2|.
TGTGCCAGCTCACCCCGATCGCCCGCCTCGTACGAATATGGCTACACCTTC
CASSPRSPASYEYGYTF
>.|TRBV10-3|TRBJ2-5|TRBD1
TGTGCCATCAGTAAGACGGGACAGGGTGAGAGAGAGACCCAGTACTTC
CAISKTGQGERETQYF
>.|TRBV28|TRBJ2-2|.
TGTGCCAGCAACCCGGGACTCCCCCCCGGGGAGCTGTTTTTT
CASNPGLPPGELFF
>.|TRBV19|TRBJ2-2|.
TGTGCCAGTAGTATGGGGGTATTGACCGGGGAGCTGTTTTTT
CASSMGVLTGELFF
>.|TRBV25-1|TRBJ1-1|.
TGTGCCAGCAGTGTTAACGGGGAAGCTTTCTTT
CASSVNGEAFF
>.|TRBV27|TRBJ2-2|TRBD1
TGTGCCAGCTCCGGACAGGTGGACACCGGGGAGCTGTTTTTT
CASSGQVDTGELFF
>.|TRBV19|TRBJ1-5|.
TGTGCCAGTAGTATTGGGGGTGGTAGCAATCAGCCCCAGCATTTT
CASSIGGGSNQPQHF
>.|TRBV19|TRBJ2-1|.
TGTGCCAGTAGTACCAACAGGGCCTACAATGAGCAGTTCTTC
CASSTNRAYNEQFF
>.|TRBV2|TRBJ1-1|.
TGTGCCAGCAGCAAGCAGGTCGAAAAAGAAGCTTTCTTT
CASSKQVEKEAFF
>.|TRBV10-3|TRBJ1-1|.
TGTGCCATCAGTGAGCACCCATGGGGGCGAGGCACTGAAGCTTTCTTT
CAISEHPWGRGTEAFF
>.|TRBV29-1|TRBJ2-1|.
TGCAGCGTTGATCCCTACAATGAGCAGTTCTTC
CSVDPYNEQFF
>.|TRBV27|TRBJ2-3|TRBD2
TGTGCCAGCAGTACACGACTAGCAGCTAGCACAGATACGCAGTATTTT
CASSTRLAASTDTQYF
>once|TRBV5-5|TRBJ2-7|.
TGTGCCAGCAGCAGCAGAACAACGTCCCCCTACGAGCAGTACTTC
CASSSRTTSPYEQYF
>.|TRBV10-3|TRBJ1-1|.
TGTGCCATCAGTGAGTCAACCAGAGGGGACACTGAAGCTTTCTTT
CAISESTRGDTEAFF
>.|TRBV6-1|TRBJ1-1|TRBD1
TGTGCCAGCAAGATACAGGGGATTCAGGCTGAAGCTTTCTTT
CASKIQGIQAEAFF
>.|TRBV19|TRBJ2-2|.
TGTGCCAGTAGCTTACTCGGGACCGACAATTCGAACACCGGGGAGCTGTTTTTT
CASSLLGTDNSNTGELFF
>.|TRBV19|TRBJ2-2|TRBD2
TGTGCCAGTAGTACGTGGACTAGCGGGGTGGGCGGGGAGCTGTTTTTT
CASSTWTSGVGGELFF
>.|TRBV5-4|TRBJ2-5|.
TGTGCCAGCAGCTTCCTAAGCTATCTGGGGACTTCTCAAGAGACCCAGTACTTC
CASSFLSYLGTSQETQYF
>.|TRBV28|TRBJ2-7|.
TGTGCCAGCAGTTTGTATTTACTTCCCTACGAGCAGTACTTC
CASSLYLLPYEQYF
>.|TRBV6-5|TRBJ2-1|TRBD2
TGTGCCACTGGGACTAGCGGGAGCAATGAGCAGTTCTTC
CATGTSGSNEQFF
>.|TRBV6-1|TRBJ2-7|TRBD2
TGTGCCAGCACAGTAGCGGGAAACCGACCGCAGTACTTC
CASTVAGNRPQYF
>.|TRBV9|TRBJ2-3|.
TGTGCCAGCAGCGTTAGGGGGGGGACAGATACGCAGTATTTT
CASSVRGGTDTQYF
>few|TRBV11-2|TRBJ2-7|.
TGTGCCAGCAGCTTAGGAGGTGGGTTTCTCTACGAGCAGTACTTC
CASSLGGGFLYEQYF
>.|TRBV6-1|TRBJ2-1|.
TGTGCCAGCAGTAAAGACAGGATGAATGAGCAGTTCTTC
CASSKDRMNEQFF
>.|TRBV28|TRBJ2-1|.
TGTGCCAGCAGTTTCCCCTCTTTCCCCTCCTACAATGAGCAGTTCTTC
CASSFPSFPSYNEQFF
>.|TRBV28|TRBJ1-1|TRBD1
TGTGCCAGCAGTTCAGGGGGCAAACAAGCTTTCTTT
CASSSGGKQAFF
>.|TRBV10-1|TRBJ2-1|TRBD2
TGCGCCAGCAGTCCGGGACTAGCGGTCAATGAGCAGTTCTTC
CASSPGLAVNEQFF
>.|TRBV5-8|TRBJ2-7|TRBD2
TGTGCCAGCAGCTTCGGACTAGCGGGAACCTACGAGCAGTACTTC
CASSFGLAGTYEQYF
>.|TRBV7-2|TRBJ2-1|TRBD2
TGTGCCAGCAACCTCACTCCCGGGACTAACAATGAGCAGTTCTTC
CASNLTPGTNNEQFF
>.|TRBV5-1|TRBJ2-3|TRBD2
TGCGCCAGCAGCACTGGACTAGCGGGCCGAGATACGCAGTATTTT
CASSTGLAGRDTQYF
>.|TRBV28|TRBJ1-5|.
TGTGCCAGCAGTTTGATCGATACATCGGGTAATCAGCCCCAGCATTTT
CASSLIDTSGNQPQHF
>.|TRBV2|TRBJ2-7|TRBD2
TGTGCCAGCAGGGATCCGGGACTAGCGGGAGGCCTTCCCTACGAGCAGTACTTC
CASRDPGLAGGLPYEQYF
>.|TRBV7-9|TRBJ1-5|TRBD1
TGTGCCAGCAGCTCCACAGGGGCCCATCAGCCCCAGCATTTT
CASSSTGAHQPQHF
>few|TRBV7-9|TRBJ2-2|TRBD1
TGTGCCAGCAGCTTATTGGGACAGAATACCGGGGAGCTGTTTTTT
CASSLLGQNTGELFF
>.|TRBV5-1|TRBJ1-4|TRBD1
TGCGCCAGCAGCGAAGACAGGGCAGAAGAAAAACTGTTTTTT
CASSEDRAEEKLFF
>few|TRBV5-4|TRBJ2-7|.
TGTGCCAGCAGCCCTCGGTATGGCGAGCAGTACTTC
CASSPRYGEQYF
>.|TRBV6-5|TRBJ2-2|TRBD2
TGTGCCAGCAGCGGGACTAGCGGGACGGGGGAGCTGTTTTTT
CASSGTSGTGELFF
>.|TRBV7-8|TRBJ2-1|.
TGTGCCAGCAACCCATGGTGGAGGGACGAAGGCTACAATGAGCAGTTCTTC
CASNPWWRDEGYNEQFF
>.|TRBV28|TRBJ2-2|.
TGTGCCAGCAGGATCGGGGGCGGTGGCACCGGGGAGCTGTTTTTT
CASRIGGGGTGELFF
>.|TRBV2|TRBJ1-3|TRBD1
TGTGCCAGCAGTAGGGGTCAGGGGGCCCCCTCATTCTCTGGAAACACCATATATTTT
CASSRGQGAPSFSGNTIYF
>.|TRBV5-1|TRBJ1-5|.
TGCGCCAGCAGCTTGTCCAGCGGAAGCAATCAGCCCCAGCATTTT
CASSLSSGSNQPQHF
>.|TRBV10-1|TRBJ1-1|TRBD1
TGCGCCAGCAGCTCCGGACAGGGTGGACGGAACACTGAAGCTTTCTTT
CASSSGQGGRNTEAFF
>.|TRBV15|TRBJ1-2|.
TGTGCCACCAGCACGGGAACCAAAGCTAACTATGGCTACACCTTC
CATSTGTKANYGYTF
>.|TRBV7-9|TRBJ2-1|.
TGTGCCAGCAGCTTAGAGGCGGGAATCCGTGGTAATGAGCAGTTCTTC
CASSLEAGIRGNEQFF
>.|TRBV11-2|TRBJ2-5|.
TGTGCCAGCAGCTTAGTTTGGCAGGGTGGCGAGACCCAGTACTTC
CASSLVWQGGETQYF
>.|TRBV7-3|TRBJ1-2|.
TGTGCCAGCAGCTTAATAGGCTCACCGGCTGGCTACACCTTC
CASSLIGSPAGYTF
>.|TRBV29-1|TRBJ2-5|.
TGCAGCGTTGGCCCGGGGGAGACCCAGTACTTC
CSVGPGETQYF
>many|TRBV15|TRBJ1-5|.
TGTGCCACCAGCAGACAGGGTTGGGAGGGCAATCAGCCCCAGCATTTT
CATSRQGWEGNQPQHF
>once|TRBV5-5|TRBJ1-5|.
TGTGCCAGCAGCCAACTCATGGCAACAGGATTCAATCAGCCCCAGCATTTT
CASSQLMATGFNQPQHF
>once|TRBV30|TRBJ2-3|TRBD1
TGTGCCTGGAGTTTGGGACAGGGGGCAAGGGATACGCAGTATTTT
CAWSLGQGARDTQYF
>.|TRBV27|TRBJ1-1|TRBD1
TGTGCCAGCAGTTGGCGGACAGGGGTGAGTGGTGAAGCTTTCTTT
CASSWRTGVSGEAFF
>once|TRBV7-2|TRBJ2-2|TRBD2
TGTGCCAGCAGCTTATTGCCTAGCGGGAGCTCGACCGGGGAGCTGTTTTTT
CASSLLPSGSSTGELFF
>.|TRBV5-5|TRBJ2-1|.
TGTGCCAGCAGCTTGACGGGGAATGAGCAGTTCTTC
CASSLTGNEQFF
>.|TRBV5-1|TRBJ1-3|.
TGCGCCAGCAGCTTATCTCAAGGAAACACCATATATTTT
CASSLSQGNTIYF
>.|TRBV5-1|TRBJ2-7|.
TGCGCCAGCAGCCCTAGGGTCTCTGAAGGGGAGGAGTACTTC
CASSPRVSEGEEYF
>.|TRBV5-1|TRBJ1-2|TRBD1
TGCGCCAGCAGCTTGGTACCGGCAGGGGGCGATGGCTACACCTTC
CASSLVPAGGDGYTF
>.|TRBV19|TRBJ1-3|.
TGTGCCAGTAGTATCCCCCGGACGTGGAATGGAAACACCATATATTTT
CASSIPRTWNGNTIYF
>.|TRBV7-9|TRBJ1-1|.
TGTGCCAGCAGCTCCGCAGGTGCGGGATACACTGAAGCTTTCTTT
CASSSAGAGYTEAFF
>once|TRBV19|TRBJ2-2|.
TGTGCCAGTAGTATACAGCCATACACCGGGGAGCTGTTTTTT
CASSIQPYTGELFF